The rows below give T cell receptor beta chains drawn from one sample of a study of response to subunit inactivated influenza vaccine. TCRdb re-derived calls from the RT-PCR reads in MiXCR, one entry per CDR3 protein. Counted here are 650,000 to 700,000 distinct CDR3 sequences, approximately 14% occurring once; the ten biggest clones make up roughly 12%. The material was PBMCs from blood, obtained roughly 13 days after vaccination. These receptors were collected from a man aged 50-59 years who received an inactivated influenza vaccine. CDR3s include the opening cysteine and the closing phenylalanine or tryptophan. A D gene is named only where the DNA matches it firmly. Clone size appears in some rows only: once, few, many, or a class for an expanded clone.

v_gene	j_gene	d_gene	abundance	CDR3aa	CDR3nt
TRBV20-1	TRBJ2-5	TRBD1	NA	CSAHGQGARSIETQYF	TGCAGTGCTCATGGACAGGGGGCGAGAAGTATCGAGACCCAGTACTTC
TRBV29-1	TRBJ2-1	TRBD2	many	CSVELWASGEGEQFF	TGCAGCGTTGAACTCTGGGCTAGCGGGGAAGGTGAGCAGTTCTTC
TRBV4-3	TRBJ2-2	TRBD2	NA	CASSQDVLAENTGELFF	TGCGCCAGCAGCCAAGATGTCCTAGCGGAGAACACCGGGGAGCTGTTTTTT
TRBV12-3/TRBV12-4	TRBJ1-1	NA	many	CASRQPGSPAFF	TGTGCCAGCAGACAACCAGGGTCTCCAGCTTTCTTT
TRBV24-1	TRBJ1-2	NA	few	CATSDPHTGTDYGYTF	TGTGCCACCAGTGACCCGCATACAGGGACTGACTATGGCTACACCTTC
TRBV3-1	TRBJ1-3	NA	NA	CATGEGTGNTIYF	TGTGCCACCGGGGAGGGGACCGGAAACACCATATATTTT
TRBV24-1	TRBJ2-1	TRBD1	NA	CATSDRLIGQGSYNEQFF	TGTGCCACCAGTGATCGTCTTATAGGACAGGGGTCCTACAATGAGCAGTTCTTC
TRBV5-1	TRBJ2-7	NA	NA	CASSWAGETYEQYF	TGCGCCAGCAGCTGGGCAGGGGAAACCTACGAGCAGTACTTC
TRBV20-1	TRBJ2-2	NA	NA	CSARKPGAPNGELFF	TGCAGTGCTAGAAAGCCGGGGGCTCCCAACGGGGAGCTGTTTTTT
TRBV28	TRBJ2-3	TRBD1	NA	CASRDREGGTQYF	TGTGCCAGCCGGGACAGGGAGGGAGGGACGCAGTATTTT
TRBV10-3	TRBJ1-4	NA	NA	CAISDTGKGEKLFF	TGTGCCATCAGTGACACAGGGAAAGGAGAAAAACTGTTTTTT
TRBV5-5	TRBJ2-2	TRBD1	few	CASSFGQGARGELFF	TGTGCCAGCAGCTTCGGACAGGGGGCTCGCGGGGAGCTGTTTTTT
TRBV7-6	TRBJ2-1	NA	NA	CASSTQWAAYNEQFF	TGTGCCAGCAGCACCCAGTGGGCGGCCTACAATGAGCAGTTCTTC
TRBV20-1	TRBJ2-3	TRBD2	many	CSAKIAGGGDTQYF	TGCAGTGCTAAAATAGCGGGAGGGGGGGATACGCAGTATTTT
TRBV28	TRBJ2-1	NA	many	CASSLIHEQFF	TGTGCCAGCAGTTTAATCCATGAGCAGTTCTTC
TRBV6-5	TRBJ1-5	NA	few	CASSLSREGGSQHF	TGTGCCAGCAGTTTATCGAGGGAGGGAGGGTCCCAGCATTTT
TRBV4-3	TRBJ1-2	TRBD1	few	CASSQGTGTGDGYTF	TGCGCCAGCAGCCAAGGGACCGGGACAGGGGATGGCTACACCTTC
TRBV7-2	TRBJ2-3	TRBD1	many	CASRATGGQGYF	TGTGCCAGCAGAGCAACAGGGGGCCAGGGGTATTTT
TRBV28	TRBJ2-7	TRBD1	few	CASSSLGTANYEQYF	TGTGCCAGCAGTTCCCTTGGGACAGCAAACTACGAGCAGTACTTC
TRBV2	TRBJ2-4	NA	few	CASKDIQGAKNIQYF	TGTGCCAGTAAAGACATCCAGGGAGCCAAAAACATTCAGTACTTC
TRBV5-4	TRBJ2-3	NA	few	CASSFGGRGENTQYF	TGTGCCAGCAGCTTTGGAGGGAGGGGGGAGAATACGCAGTATTTT
TRBV4-2	TRBJ2-1	TRBD2	NA	CASSQDHPSGGYNEQFF	TGTGCCAGCAGCCAAGATCACCCGAGCGGGGGCTACAATGAGCAGTTCTTC
TRBV20-1	TRBJ2-1	TRBD2	NA	CSAGGLAGVFSEQFF	TGCAGTGCGGGTGGTCTAGCGGGAGTCTTTAGTGAGCAGTTCTTC
TRBV5-8	TRBJ2-7	NA	NA	CAIRPGAYEQYF	TGTGCCATCAGACCCGGGGCGTACGAGCAGTACTTC
TRBV20-1	TRBJ1-3	NA	few	CSAAGQLGNTIYF	TGCAGTGCTGCGGGACAACTAGGAAACACCATATATTTT
TRBV6-1	TRBJ2-2	NA	few	CASGSTSGGELFF	TGTGCCAGCGGGTCCACCTCGGGCGGGGAGCTGTTTTTT
TRBV5-1	TRBJ1-4	NA	NA	CASTTSGTSGEKLFF	TGCGCCAGCACCACCTCCGGGACATCGGGTGAAAAACTGTTTTTT
TRBV12-3/TRBV12-4	TRBJ2-3	NA	NA	CASSFFAGGTDTQYF	TGTGCCAGCAGTTTTTTCGCAGGGGGCACAGATACGCAGTATTTT
TRBV9	TRBJ2-2	TRBD2	NA	CASSVSGRWTGELFF	TGTGCCAGCAGCGTAAGCGGGAGGTGGACCGGGGAGCTGTTTTTT
TRBV10-3	TRBJ2-7	TRBD1	NA	CAISATGLEQYF	TGTGCCATCAGTGCGACAGGGCTCGAGCAGTACTTC
TRBV29-1	TRBJ2-5	NA	many	CSVEDSDFKLGTQYF	TGCAGCGTTGAAGATTCGGACTTCAAACTCGGGACCCAGTACTTC